Each of the 11 T cell receptor beta chains below was sequenced from the same sample in a study of cytomegalovirus exposure and HLA in healthy donors. The primer mix had 60 Vbeta and 13 Jbeta primers. Clones were sequenced by immunoSEQ multiplex PCR, and TCRdb holds only the in-frame ones, with some missing. The sample comprises about 190,000 clones, roughly four fifths of which are singletons, and around 2% rests with the top ten. Sample: PBMCs. Every receptor here comes from a young woman in good health and CMV-seropositive.

The rearrangement uses TRBV4-2 and TRBJ1-2; no definite D call. The CDR3 runs to 17 residues. V was shortened by 0 bases and J by 7 bases, with 21 bases between the two germline ends. Germline loops: CDR1 LGHNA, CDR2 YNFKEQ. The CDR3 loop is CASSQDPGSGSYGGYTF. The DNA for the CDR3 is TGTGCCAGCAGCCAAGATCCCGGGTCGGGATCGTATGGTGGCTACACCTTC.

The chain combines TRBV6-5 with TRBJ1-4; D is possibly TRBD1 (6 bases). Trimming took 0 bases from V and 8 from J, leaving 16 bases between them. Germline-derived CDR1 and CDR2 are MNHEY and SVGAGI. The CDR3 has 16 amino acids. The CDR3 loop is CASSYSAFGGAEKLFF. The CDR3, as DNA: TGTGCCAGCAGTTACTCTGCGTTTGGGGGGGCGGAAAAACTGTTTTTT.

The chain is built from TRBV2 and TRBJ2-3; the match to TRBD2 covers 8 bases. The CDR3 has 14 amino acids. The V gene end was trimmed by 7 bases and the J gene end by 6 bases; junction bases not matched to a gene: 9. Germline loops: CDR1 SNHLY, CDR2 FYNNEI. CDR3 sequence: CASTGGQEVDTQYF. As DNA, the CDR3 is TGTGCCAGCACGGGGGGGCAGGAAGTGGATACGCAGTATTTT.

The genes are TRBV6-4 and TRBJ2-3; the match to TRBD2 covers 11 bases. The CDR3 spans 15 residues. J lost 0 bases, V lost 5 bases, and 1 base had no gene match. Germline CDR1 and CDR2: MRHNA and SNTAGT. The CDR3 loop reads CASSRLAGSTDTQYF. The CDR3 region has the DNA TGTGCCAGCAGTAGACTAGCGGGGAGCACAGATACGCAGTATTTT.

The chain combines TRBV30 with TRBJ2-6; D is undetermined. The CDR3 extends over 14 amino acids. CDR1 and CDR2 (germline): GTSNPN, SVGIG (reference sequence). Trimming removed 5 bases from V and 0 bases from J, with 8 bases in between. CDR3 region: CAWDTSSGANVLTF. The CDR3 DNA sequence: TGTGCCTGGGACACCTCCTCTGGGGCCAACGTCCTGACTTTC.

The rearrangement joins TRBV29-1 to TRBJ1-2; the match to TRBD1 covers 11 bases. CDR1 and CDR2 (germline): SQVTM, ANQGSEA. Losses at the gene ends were 3 bases for V and 2 bases for J; bases not matched to a gene: 5. This CDR3 region has 15 residues. The CDR3 DNA reads TGCAGCGTTGACGGACAGGGGGCCTTGAACTATGGCTACACCTTC. It translates to CSVDGQGALNYGYTF.

The chain employs TRBV5-1 and TRBJ2-1; 7 bases are shared with TRBD2. The germline V gene encodes CDR1 SGHRS and CDR2 YFSETQ. This CDR3 is built from 16 residues. Unmatched junction bases numbered 8, after V lost 1 base and J lost 4 bases. CDR3: CASSLSSGLSYNEQFF. The CDR3 region has the DNA TGCGCCAGCAGCTTGAGTTCGGGACTATCGTACAATGAGCAGTTCTTC.

This clone was counted only a few times. The V and J genes are TRBV13 and TRBJ2-2, with 7 bases that match TRBD2. The germline V gene encodes CDR1 PRHDT and CDR2 FYEKMQ (reference sequence). The V gene end was trimmed by 3 bases and the J gene end by 4 bases; junction bases not matched to a gene: 8. The CDR3 length is 16 residues. Here the CDR3 reads CASSLEATSTTGELFF. The CDR3 DNA reads as TGTGCCAGCAGCTTGGAGGCGACTAGCACCACCGGGGAGCTGTTTTTT.

The DNA of the CDR3 is TGCGCCAGCACTCCCCAGGGTAACTCTGGAAACACCATATATTTT. It is translated as CASTPQGNSGNTIYF. The chain is built from TRBV5-1 and TRBJ1-3; possible D gene TRBD1, 5 bases. The CDR3 is made up of 15 amino acids. The V and J ends lost 6 bases and 0 bases respectively, with 13 bases between them. Germline V CDR1 and CDR2: SGHRS, YFSETQ.

V and J are TRBV6-4 and TRBJ2-3; 8 nucleotides agree with TRBD2. The CDR3 totals 16 residues. V was clipped by 0 bases and J by 2 bases; unmatched bases: 4. Germline CDR1 reads MRHNA; CDR2 reads SNTAGT. The DNA for the CDR3 is TGTGCCAGCAGTGACTCCCCGGGGGGGATCACAGATACGCAGTATTTT. Translated: CASSDSPGGITDTQYF.

The V call is TRBV6-5, the J call TRBJ2-3, with a weak D call TRBD1 (6 bases). Germline assignment: CDR1 MNHEY and CDR2 SVGAGI. Trimming removed 6 bases at V and 4 bases at J, with 17 bases between. The CDR3 has 15 amino acids. CDR3 region: CASSQRTTGADTQYF. DNA for the CDR3: TGTGCCAGCAGCCAGAGAACGACAGGCGCAGATACGCAGTATTTT.